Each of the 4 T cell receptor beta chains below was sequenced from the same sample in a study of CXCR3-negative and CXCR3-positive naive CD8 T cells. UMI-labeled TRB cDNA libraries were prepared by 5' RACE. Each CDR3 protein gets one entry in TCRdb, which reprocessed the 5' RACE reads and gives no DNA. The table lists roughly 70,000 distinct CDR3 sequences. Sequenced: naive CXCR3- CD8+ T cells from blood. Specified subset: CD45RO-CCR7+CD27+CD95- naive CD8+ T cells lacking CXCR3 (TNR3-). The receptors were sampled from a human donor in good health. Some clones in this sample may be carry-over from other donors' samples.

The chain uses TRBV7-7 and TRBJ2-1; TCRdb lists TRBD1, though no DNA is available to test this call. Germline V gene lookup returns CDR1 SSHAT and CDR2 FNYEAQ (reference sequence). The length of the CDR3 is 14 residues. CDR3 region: CASSPDRGDNEQFF. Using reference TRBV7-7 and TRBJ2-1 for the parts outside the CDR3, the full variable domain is GAGVSQSPRYKVTKRGQDVTLRCDPISSHATLYWYQQALGQGPEFLTYFNYEAQPDKSGLPSDRFSAERPEGSISTLTIQRTEQRDSAMYRCASSPDRGDNEQFFGPGTRLTVL.

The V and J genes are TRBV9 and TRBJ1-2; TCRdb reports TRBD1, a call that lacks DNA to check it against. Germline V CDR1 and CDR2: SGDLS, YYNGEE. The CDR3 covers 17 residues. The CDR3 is CASRSTPRETQGDGYTF.

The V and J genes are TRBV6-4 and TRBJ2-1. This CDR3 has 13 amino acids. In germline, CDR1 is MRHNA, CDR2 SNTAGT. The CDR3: CASSDLPRNEQFF.

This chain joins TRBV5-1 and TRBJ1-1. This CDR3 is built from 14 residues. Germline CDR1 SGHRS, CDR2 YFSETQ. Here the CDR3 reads CASSPLRTTDEAFF.